This T cell receptor (beta chain) came from a study of T-cell memory formation after mild COVID-19. The authors produced TCR alpha and TCR beta cDNA libraries with sample barcodes and UMIs by 5'RACE using constant-segment primers. TCRdb reprocessed the 5' RACE reads with MiXCR, giving one entry per CDR3 protein. The data show about half a million distinct CDR3 sequences, roughly 18% seen once. CDR1 and CDR2 from the germline V gene are MNHEY and SMNVEV (reference sequence). CDR3 size: 15 residues. Germline trimming cut 6 bases from V and 4 bases from J; bases unmatched to any gene: 3. In regard to this clonotype: Its antigen is not known.

General study points: While clones contracting from day 15 to 85 were balanced between CD4 and CD8, later expanders leaned CD4+.

The sequence was collected from an adult woman who had mild COVID-19 (a few samples of this study predate the infection). Cell type and time point are not known. V and J are TRBV27 and TRBJ2-3; 14 bases are shared with TRBD2. The sample taken for sequencing was PBMCs or a T cell subset sorted from them (not recorded which). CDR3 nucleotide sequence: TGTGCCAGCAGCGGGACTAGCGGGAGCCCAGATACGCAGTATTTT. Its translation is CASSGTSGSPDTQYF.